Below, 12 T cell receptor beta chains from the same sample are listed, as sequenced in a study of Ad26.COV2.S vaccination and SARS-CoV-2 variants. Repertoires were generated with immunoSEQ multiplex PCR, while TCRdb's copy carries only in-frame clones and drops some. The sample yields just under 250,000 clones, roughly 90% seen once. Treatment in this sample: around 19 received Ad26.COV2.S at low or high dose, single or two shots; several received placebo; per-sample allocation not given. Day 63 after the first vaccine or placebo injection was the time point for sampling. The sample in question was peripheral blood, obtained in a trial of Ad26.COV2.S vaccine versus placebo. The receptor source for this set is a person between 18 and 60 years old who received the Ad26.COV2.S COVID-19 vaccine or a placebo.

The V gene is TRBV11-2, the J gene TRBJ2-5, with D perhaps being TRBD1 or TRBD2 (5 bases each). V was pared by 5 bases and J by 5 bases, with 21 bases between. The germline V gene has CDR1 SGHAT and CDR2 FQNNGV. CDR3 length: 16 residues. CDR3 sequence reads: CASSAGPRGGVETQYF. CDR3 bases: TGTGCCAGCAGCGCCGGACCGCGTGGGGGAGTCGAGACCCAGTACTTC. Variable domain in full (rest from reference TRBV11-2 and TRBJ2-5): EAGVAQSPRYKIIEKRQSVAFWCNPISGHATLYWYQQILGQGPKLLIQFQNNGVVDDSQLPKDRFSAERLKGVDSTLKIQPAKLEDSAVYLCASSAGPRGGVETQYFGPGTRLLVL.

In this sample, this clone turned up once. The gene calls are TRBV6-4 and TRBJ2-7; tentatively, D is TRBD2 (5 bases). The CDR3 spans 14 residues. Germline V gene sequence: CDR1 MRHNA, CDR2 SNTAGT. The germline V and J ends were trimmed by 6 bases and 4 bases, with 16 bases remaining between them. CDR3 in DNA: TGTGCCAGCAGCGGCAGCCGACGAGGGTACGAGCAGTACTTC. This codes for CASSGSRRGYEQYF.

This clone appeared a single time. This chain joins TRBV6-5 and TRBJ1-4, with D perhaps TRBD1 (6 bases). Germline V gene sequence: CDR1 MNHEY, CDR2 SVGAGI. Trimming removed 4 bases from V and 7 bases from J, with 7 bases in between. This CDR3 is 12 amino acids long. CDR3 in amino acids: CASSSGAEKLFF. The CDR3 nucleotides are TGTGCCAGCAGTTCAGGGGCTGAAAAACTGTTTTTT.

The V call is TRBV11-2, the J call TRBJ2-3; TRBD2 aligns across 7 bases. The V and J ends lost 5 bases and 4 bases, in that order; junction bases with no gene match: 9. Looked up from germline, CDR1 is SGHAT and CDR2 is FQNNGV. This CDR3 has 15 amino acids. The CDR3: CASSTVRGRADTQYF. The CDR3, as DNA: TGTGCCAGCAGCACGGTGCGGGGGAGGGCAGATACGCAGTATTTT.

V usage is TRBV3-1 (or the pseudogene TRBV3-2) and J usage is TRBJ2-7; TRBD1 agrees at 8 bases. Germline V gene sequence: CDR1 LGHDT, CDR2 YNNKEL (reference sequence). CDR3 length: 15 amino acids. V trimming: 4 bases; J trimming: 3 bases; junction bases outside the gene matches: 8. The CDR3 nucleotides read TGTGCCAGCAGCCGCACTCGACAGGGGTTCTACGAGCAGTACTTC. Protein: CASSRTRQGFYEQYF.

This clone was recorded a few times. The chain uses TRBV28 and TRBJ2-2; 7 nucleotides line up with TRBD1. The V and J ends lost 2 bases and 4 bases, in that order; junction bases with no gene match: 4. Germline-derived CDR1 and CDR2 are MDHEN and SYDVKM. This CDR3 comprises 15 residues. The CDR3 sequence: CASSLRGRLTGELFF. The CDR3 bases are TGTGCCAGCAGTTTAAGGGGGCGACTCACCGGGGAGCTGTTTTTT.

The chain employs TRBV4-3 and TRBJ2-1, with TRBD2 matching over 12 bases. The CDR3 extends over 16 amino acids. Germline values: CDR1 LGHNA, CDR2 YSLEER. The trim removed 3 bases at V and 3 bases at J, leaving 3 bases unmatched. This chain's CDR3 is CASSQGLAGIYNEQFF. DNA of the CDR3: TGCGCCAGCAGCCAGGGACTAGCGGGTATCTACAATGAGCAGTTCTTC.

The chain recombines TRBV6-5 with TRBJ2-1; perhaps TRBD2 as D (5 bases). Germline CDR1 reads MNHEY; CDR2 reads SVGAGI. V was clipped by 10 bases and J by 9 bases, with 19 bases between them. This CDR3 has 13 residues. The CDR3 sequence is CATTPRFEGEQFF. The CDR3 DNA reads TGTGCCACGACTCCTCGTTTCGAGGGTGAGCAGTTCTTC.

V usage is TRBV3-1 (or the pseudogene TRBV3-2) and J usage is TRBJ2-5; 7 nucleotides align to TRBD2. The germline V gene encodes CDR1 LGHDT and CDR2 YNNKEL (reference sequence). J gave up 5 bases and V 3 bases, and 12 bases lay outside the gene matches. The CDR3 is 16 amino acids. Here the CDR3 reads CASSHGVLAERETQYF. CDR3 coding DNA: TGTGCCAGCAGCCACGGGGTCCTAGCGGAGAGGGAGACCCAGTACTTC.

The gene calls are TRBV3-1 (or the pseudogene TRBV3-2) and TRBJ2-1; 11 bases are shared with TRBD1. Per the germline V gene, CDR1 is LGHDT and CDR2 is YNNKEL (reference sequence). V lost 6 bases and J lost 7; bases outside the gene matches: 8. This CDR3 has 15 residues. CDR3 in DNA: TGTGCCAGCAGTCTCGGACAGGGGGCGGGGAATGAGCAGTTCTTC. This sequence encodes CASSLGQGAGNEQFF.

This chain connects TRBV1 to TRBJ2-1. TRBV1 constitutes a pseudogene. The CDR3 is 13 residues long. The CDR3 sequence: CTSSQSGGDEQFF. CDR3 coding DNA: TGCACCAGCAGCCAATCTGGTGGGGATGAGCAGTTCTTC.

The chain recombines TRBV28 with TRBJ1-6; D is possibly TRBD1 (5 bases). The CDR3 runs to 15 residues. Trimming took 6 bases from V and 0 from J, leaving 9 bases between them. In germline, CDR1 is MDHEN, CDR2 SYDVKM. Here the CDR3 reads CASSHDSSYNSPLHF. The CDR3 coding sequence is TGTGCCAGCAGCCACGACAGCTCCTATAATTCACCCCTCCACTTT. The entire variable domain, with the rest obtained from reference TRBV28 and TRBJ1-6, is as follows: DVKVTQSSRYLVKRTGEKVFLECVQDMDHENMFWYRQDPGLGLRLIYFSYDVKMKEKGDIPEGYSVSREKKERFSLILESASTNQTSMYLCASSHDSSYNSPLHFGNGTRLTVT.